The 14 T cell receptor beta chains presented below share a single source sample, sequenced in a study of T cells in Graves' hyperthyroidism and ophthalmopathy. TCR beta CDR3 sequences were amplified from RNA transcripts. The study used the HTBI primer set for a first-round RT-PCR of the TCR CDR3. TCRdb reprocessed the multiplex PCR reads with MiXCR, giving one entry per CDR3 protein. The sample shows approximately 590,000 distinct CDR3 sequences, roughly 14% of them seen only once. The sequencing input was blood. The receptors come from a woman under 40 with Graves' hyperthyroidism.

This clonotype was found a few times. As DNA, the CDR3 is TGTGCCAGTAGTATAGATAGGGAGTTCTGGGGTAATGAGCAGTTCTTC. It encodes CASSIDREFWGNEQFF. This sequence joins TRBV19 and TRBJ2-1; perhaps TRBD2 as D (5 bases). This CDR3 has 16 residues. CDR1 is LNHDA and CDR2 is SQIVND in the germline V gene (reference sequence). Trimming stripped 0 bases from V and 7 bases from J, with 16 bases between.

The CDR3 loop reads CASSAGLAGEHEQFF. The DNA for the CDR3 is TGTGCCAGCAGCGCGGGACTAGCGGGAGAGCATGAGCAGTTCTTC. The chain combines TRBV9 with TRBJ2-1; 14 positions agree with TRBD2. Germline lookup yields CDR1 SGDLS and CDR2 YYNGEE. With 3 bases clipped from V and 8 bases from J, the junction kept 4 bases outside the gene matches. This CDR3 has 15 residues.

The chain recombines TRBV5-6 with TRBJ1-5, with a possible D match to TRBD1 (6 bases). This CDR3 has 16 amino acids. In germline, CDR1 is SGHDT, CDR2 YYEEEE. The germline V and J ends were trimmed by 0 bases and 4 bases, with 14 bases remaining between them. The CDR3 DNA reads as TGTGCCAGCAGCTTGGGGGCCAGGGGCCGAAATCAGCCCCAGCATTTT. Its protein is CASSLGARGRNQPQHF.

The rearrangement links TRBV27 to TRBJ1-1, with D unresolved. The V end lost 5 bases, the J end lost 8 bases, and 9 bases lay between the germline ends. Germline assignment: CDR1 MNHEY and CDR2 SMNVEV (reference sequence). The CDR3 extends over 11 amino acids. As DNA, the CDR3 is TGTGCCAGCAGTGCGTCTACCGAAGCTTTCTTT. It translates to CASSASTEAFF.

V and J are TRBV27 and TRBJ2-1; 7 bases align to TRBD2. J gave up 7 bases and V 5 bases, and 8 bases lay outside the gene matches. Germline V gives CDR1 MNHEY, CDR2 SMNVEV (reference sequence). CDR3 length: 14 amino acids. The CDR3 spells CASSARLAPNEQFF. The CDR3, as DNA: TGTGCCAGCAGTGCGAGACTAGCTCCTAATGAGCAGTTCTTC.

This clonotype was seen at least ten times. The chain is built from TRBV11-3 and TRBJ1-1; 8 nucleotides line up with TRBD1. Germline V gene data show CDR1 as SGHNT and CDR2 as YENEEA. The junction had 6 bases not matched to a gene; V was cut back by 2 bases and J by 4 bases. This CDR3 region has 15 residues. The CDR3 coding sequence is TGTGCCAGCAGCTTATTGACAGGGGTAGGCACTGAAGCTTTCTTT. It specifies CASSLLTGVGTEAFF.

The chain combines TRBV29-1 with TRBJ1-2; D gene uncertain. Trimming removed 3 bases from V and 0 bases from J, with 20 bases in between. This CDR3 is 17 amino acids long. CDR1 and CDR2 (germline): SQVTM, ANQGSEA. CDR3 nucleotide sequence: TGCAGCGTTGATAGCCGGACCGGGGTAACCTCTAACTATGGCTACACCTTC. Encoded protein: CSVDSRTGVTSNYGYTF.

This chain joins TRBV14 and TRBJ2-2; D call uncertain. The CDR3 is made up of 14 amino acids. V lost 2 bases and J 4 bases, leaving 8 bases between the germline ends. Germline CDR1 SGHDN, CDR2 FVKESK. CDR3 loop: CASSQSYSTGELFF. The CDR3 bases are TGTGCCAGCAGCCAATCCTACAGCACCGGGGAGCTGTTTTTT.

The V call is TRBV10-3, the J call TRBJ1-2; 7 bases fit TRBD1. This CDR3 spans 14 amino acids. Germline lookup yields CDR1 ENHRY and CDR2 SYGVKD. V shed 6 bases, J shed 5 bases, and the junction held 9 bases outside the gene matches. The CDR3 bases are TGTGCCATCAGAACCGGGACAGAAAATTATGGCTACACCTTC. This sequence encodes CAIRTGTENYGYTF.

J is TRBJ1-3 and V is TRBV5-6; D is undetermined. Germline V lookup: CDR1 SGHDT, CDR2 YYEEEE. The CDR3 runs to 15 residues. V was cut by 1 base and J by 0 bases, with 8 bases left in between. The CDR3 bases are TGTGCCAGCAGCTTGTTGCGTAACTCTGGAAACACCATATATTTT. It encodes CASSLLRNSGNTIYF.

J is TRBJ2-2 and V is TRBV15; D might be TRBD1 or TRBD2, each matching 6 bases. The CDR3 has 16 residues. With 5 bases removed from V and 6 bases from J, the gap between germline ends came to 19 bases. Germline V gene sequence: CDR1 LNHNV, CDR2 YYDKDF (reference sequence). The CDR3 DNA reads TGTGCCACCAGCCCCCGTGGGGGGCGCCCCGCCGGGGAGCTGTTTTTT. This translates into CATSPRGGRPAGELFF.

This clonotype showed up many times. The chain couples TRBV20-1 to TRBJ2-1; 8 bases match TRBD1. Germline V gene data show CDR1 as DFQATT and CDR2 as SNEGSKA (reference sequence). The CDR3 is 14 residues long. V dropped 6 bases and J dropped 6; count of bases not matched to a gene: 10. CDR3 in DNA: TGCAGTGCCTTTCAGCAGGGGGCTCGCAATGAGCAGTTCTTC. Encoded protein: CSAFQQGARNEQFF.

At least ten counts were recorded for this clonotype. The chain employs TRBV12-3 or TRBV12-4 and TRBJ1-2; TRBD1 might be the D (6 bases). V was trimmed by 6 bases and J by 4 bases, leaving 12 bases between them. The CDR3 contains 13 residues. The CDR3: CASSTDSTYGYTF. CDR3 DNA sequence: TGTGCCAGCAGCACGGACAGTACCTATGGCTACACCTTC.

Many counts were recorded for this clonotype. The chain has TRBV5-1 and TRBJ2-7, with D perhaps TRBD1 (6 bases). The CDR3 is made up of 13 amino acids. The V gene's germline CDR1 is SGHRS and CDR2 YFSETQ. V lost 4 bases and J 3 bases, leaving 11 bases between the germline ends. CDR3 sequence: CASSPGTNYEQYF. CDR3 DNA sequence: TGCGCCAGCAGCCCAGGGACAAACTACGAGCAGTACTTC.